The clone carrying this T cell receptor (beta chain) occurred a few times. Its antigen is undetermined. Each donor was a healthy Caucasian individual from Russia, aged about 6 to 95. The CDR3 covers 14 residues. Germline CDR1 reads MNHNY; CDR2 reads SVGAGI (reference sequence). V dropped 7 bases and J dropped 1; count of bases not matched to a gene: 6. This sample stems from a study of blood T cells in healthy people across ages. Findings and limits, study-wide: There were more naive CD4+ cells and higher diversity in long-lived donors than in aged donors.

Primers used in a second PCR of about 6 to 11 cycles were a sample-barcoded 5' primer and a J-beta primer mix. From the 5' RACE reads, TCRdb called clonotypes with MiXCR, one entry per CDR3 protein. This table holds more than 700,000 distinct CDR3 sequences, 40% to 65% found once. The V gene is TRBV6-6, the J gene TRBJ2-7, with 8 bases that match TRBD1. Sequencing input: blood. This sequence was found in a man at least 80 years old in good health. The CDR3 region is CASNDRGKSYEQYF. For the CDR3, the DNA is TGTGCCAGCAATGACAGGGGCAAATCCTACGAGCAGTACTTC.